This TCR beta chain was sequenced for a study of blood T cells in healthy people across ages. On this clonotype itself: Its specificity is not known.

J lost 3 bases, V lost 4 bases, and 5 bases had no gene match. The CDR3 has 14 amino acids. The germline V gene encodes CDR1 DFQATT and CDR2 SNEGSKA (reference sequence). Regarding the study as a whole: One million T cells yielded diversity estimates that were considered underestimates.

Alongside a J-beta primer mix, a sample-barcoded 5' primer served in a second PCR lasting roughly 7 to 11 cycles. MiXCR was run by TCRdb on the 5' RACE reads, yielding one entry per CDR3 protein. This table holds about 720,000 distinct CDR3 sequences, roughly 25% found once. The same data also went into a second study, on T cells of mothers and their children. This second report adds: Persistent microchimeric T cell clones were not found at ~100 per million sensitivity.

The gene calls are TRBV20-1 and TRBJ2-7; 11 bases are shared with TRBD1. The origin of this receptor is a boy aged 5-17 years in good health. Sequencing was carried out using blood. The CDR3 bases are TGCAGTGCTACCGGGACAGGGGGAAACTACGAGCAGTACTTC. It translates to CSATGTGGNYEQYF.